This T cell receptor (beta chain) came from a study of OX40 agonist ivuxolimab in advanced cancers. Turning to the overall study: Ivuxolimab was an agonistic, fully human IgG2 monoclonal antibody directed against OX40 (CD134), a costimulatory receptor. The purpose of peripheral TCRbeta sequencing was to test whether ivuxolimab changed TCR sequence diversity and led to clonal T-cell expansion. Patients were allowed to have had prior anti-PD-1, anti-PD-L1 or anti-CTLA-4 therapy, and around 37% of the dose-escalation patients had previously received checkpoint inhibitors. A male proportion of roughly 80% and a mean age of about 60 years, ranging from 23 to 79, were recorded for the dose-escalation cohort. The monotherapy dose-escalation portion (N of about 50 patients) of the phase I ivuxolimab trial is reported in the paper. Intravenous ivuxolimab was administered to patients every 2 weeks at six dose levels: 0.01, 0.1, 0.3, 1.5, 3 and 10 mg/kg. Of the approximately 50 dose-escalation patients, hepatocellular carcinoma was present in approximately 20, melanoma in roughly 15, renal cell carcinoma in 9 and head and neck cancer in 9. Partial responses were achieved by three dose-escalation patients, of whom one had hepatocellular carcinoma and two had cutaneous melanoma. Results and caveats for the whole study, not just this receptor: After ivuxolimab, more expanded clones were found on average in CD8+ T cells than in CD4+ T cells. In the 0.1-3.0 mg/kg groups, partial responders were among the patients with the lowest normalized peripheral clonal expansion, particularly in CD8+ T cells. At doses from 0.1 to 3.0 mg/kg, clonal expansion was seen in both CD4+ and CD8+ blood T cells between baseline and week 6. The antigen specificity of the clonally expanded peripheral T cells was not determined. Low levels of normalized T-cell clonal expansion were also seen in some nonresponding patients.

The trial excluded patients who had a history of autoimmune disease or were on systemic immunosuppression. Peripheral blood for TCR sequencing was collected from all dose cohorts at baseline, on cycle 4 day 1, and on cycle 7 day 1. The samples were drawn from a first-in-human, open-label, multicenter phase I dose-escalation trial of ivuxolimab. Adults with locally advanced or metastatic melanoma, renal cell, hepatocellular, or head and neck squamous cell carcinoma were enrolled in the trial. Before TCR sequencing, CD4+ and CD8+ T cells were separately sorted from peripheral blood. About this clone itself: Its antigen is not yet known. No base quality information exists; no much larger clone differs at one position.

To sequence the TCRbeta CDR3 region, genomic DNA was isolated from the sorted cells. TCRbeta CDR3 regions were sequenced using the immunoSEQ Assay. TCRdb holds this immuneACCESS table with in-frame rearrangements only. Some clones are missing; in checked studies, unresolved V genes explain under half, and the rest has no known cause. The sample table shows roughly 19,000 clones, and around 88% are seen once. About 10% of the sample comes from the top ten. Trimming removed 6 bases from V and 3 bases from J; the gene matches leave 25 bases unexplained. CDR1 and CDR2 (GTSNPN, SVGIG) derive from the germline V gene (reference sequence). The CDR3 numbers 20 residues from cysteine through phenylalanine. The entry retains the CDR3 DNA only, 60 bases that are in frame from base 1.

The sequencing used CD4+ or CD8+ T cells sorted from blood, collected in a trial of the OX40 agonist ivuxolimab. This clonotype was sampled from an adult with an advanced solid tumor such as melanoma, head and neck, liver or kidney cancer. The chain couples TRBV30 to TRBJ1-4; a stretch of 7 junction bases matches TRBD1. CDR3 protein: CACKKTLDRVFLVPNEKLFF. The DNA reads TGTGCCTGCAAGAAGACCTTAGACAGGGTTTTTTTGGTACCTAATGAAAAACTGTTTTTT.